This T cell receptor (beta chain) originates from a study of shared clonotypes between healthy human individuals (dated by TCRdb to 2019 to 2021). Some background on the complete study: The cohort included three men and a couple of women between 18 and 49 years of age. For each donor, CD4 naive and CD4 memory were each run on three plates, CD8 naive on two plates, and CD8 memory on one plate. To estimate repertoire size and how much clonotype sharing occurs between individuals, the study deeply sequenced the blood TCR repertoires of a handful of healthy adults. To increase sequencing depth and limit assay-specific biases, different laboratories used diverse techniques to prepare libraries and sequence TCR repertoires. Each donor's leukapheresis produced roughly between roughly 0.9 and 8.9 billion PBMCs.

As encoded in the germline V gene (reference sequence), CDR1 is MNHEY while CDR2 is SMNVEV. Clipping removes 9 bases from V and 3 bases from J, with 10 as the unmatched junction base count. Inclusive of the bounding cysteine and phenylalanine, the CDR3 is 14 residues long. CDR3 DNA is the only sequence kept; it has 42 bases, read in frame from the first base. The donors were healthy, HIV-negative adults with no recently reported acute infections or vaccinations. Only Caucasian adults living in Nashville, Tennessee, USA were represented among the donors. Magnetic negative selection was used to enrich CD4+ T cells, after which naive cells were positively selected on CD45RA and the negative fraction became the memory subset. After blood collection by leukapheresis, PBMCs were isolated using Ficoll-Histopaque density gradient centrifugation and then cryopreserved in the vapor phase of liquid nitrogen. Analytical flow cytometry was used to check the purity and quantity of each magnetically sorted T cell population. Each sorted fraction had its genomic DNA isolated and then quantified by UV absorbance on a Nanodrop 2000c.

Using the deep immunoSEQ assay, multiplex PCR amplified TCR CDR3 regions from genomic DNA. Extracted genomic DNA from each cell subset was distributed evenly across all wells of several immunoSEQ 96-well plates, and each plate was treated as a replicate. Each replicate PCR for sorted subsets received around 200 ng genomic DNA, equal to about 29,000 T cell genomes. The purified libraries were quantified using a Qubit 3.0 fluorometer, sized with a Bioanalyzer 2100, and then quantified again using the KAPA Library Quantification kit. Every immunoSEQ 96-well plate was sequenced on a dedicated single-read 150-cycle Illumina NextSeq 550 flow cell. On the authors' methods: Because the immunoSEQ output included only junctional sequences and no quality scores, the filtering could not be the same as the filtering used for full-length reads. Sequences were annotated with PyIR, a Python wrapper for IgBLAST v1.9, and V/J genes and CDR3 were assigned using IMGT germline references. Reads with weak V/J assignments (E-value above 1e-6), missing CDR3, stop codons, out-of-frame junctions, or ambiguous translated residues were removed. V3J clonotypes were defined by identical inferred V gene, J gene, and CDR3 amino acid sequence. To compute the percentage overlap between repertoires, the number of shared unique clonotypes was divided by the size of the smaller repertoire. RTK rarefaction, the Chao1 estimator, and Recon v2.1 estimates of unobserved clonotypes were used to assess repertoire richness. For all TCRbeta clonotypes obtained by the gDNA method from four donors, generation probabilities were computed with OLGA. Imported from immuneACCESS, the table was reduced by TCRdb to in-frame sequences with V and J called. These copies leave out some clones; in studies compared against another copy, an unresolved V gene accounts for under half, and the cause of the remainder is not known. D and trimming were read from the DNA, whereas the V and J calls and clone size are those reported in that table. The sample data list 1,400,000 or so clones, and 98% of these were observed just once. Clones ranked in the top ten supply approximately 0.4% of the sample.

The investigation overall reported the following: Because the study included a small number of donors, the genetic and exposure-history diversity represented was limited. Sharing across a few donors was observed for roughly 5.4% of naive CD4, 3% to 3.5% of naive CD8, over 2% of memory CD4, and roughly 0.4% of memory CD8 clonotypes. Higher generation probabilities were observed for clonotypes shared by all four sorted-subset donors than for non-shared clonotypes. Rarefaction of sorted-subset datasets indicated incomplete sequencing despite the large sequencing depth. Pairwise subsampling led to the expectation that sequencing depth would affect the degree of clonotype sharing among donors. Naive subsets generally had larger estimated clonotype richness than memory subsets did. Sampling was restricted to blood, and TCR repertoires in tissues likely differ from the TCR repertoires found in blood.

With regard to this clone: Its antigen remains undetermined. No clone much larger than this one lies a single base away; base qualities are absent.

In this chain, TRBV27 is recombined with TRBJ2-7; 8 nucleotides in the junction match TRBD1. The sequence was collected from a man aged 25 to 40 in good health. The sequenced sample was naive CD4+ T cells sorted from blood. The sample's cell subset or site, from its label and the paper: CD45RA+ positively selected. The CDR3 in this case is CASGRTGSFYEQYF. Read as DNA, the sequence is TGTGCCAGTGGGAGGACAGGGAGTTTCTACGAGCAGTACTTC.